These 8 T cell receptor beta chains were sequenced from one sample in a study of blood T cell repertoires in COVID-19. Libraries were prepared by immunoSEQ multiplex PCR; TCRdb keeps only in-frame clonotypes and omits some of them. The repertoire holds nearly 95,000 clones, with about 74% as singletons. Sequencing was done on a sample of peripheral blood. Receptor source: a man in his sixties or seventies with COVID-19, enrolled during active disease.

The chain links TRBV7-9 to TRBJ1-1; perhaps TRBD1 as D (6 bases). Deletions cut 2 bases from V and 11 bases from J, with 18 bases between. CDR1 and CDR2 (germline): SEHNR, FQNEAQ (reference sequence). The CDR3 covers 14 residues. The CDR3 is CASSLLGGGSGAFF. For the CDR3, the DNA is TGTGCCAGCAGCTTACTCGGCGGGGGCTCGGGGGCTTTCTTT.

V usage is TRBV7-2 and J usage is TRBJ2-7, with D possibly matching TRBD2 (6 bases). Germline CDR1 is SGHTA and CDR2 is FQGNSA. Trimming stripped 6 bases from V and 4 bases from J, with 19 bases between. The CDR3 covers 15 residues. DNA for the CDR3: TGTGCCAGCAGGAAATTGGCGGGAACGGGGTACGAGCAGTACTTC. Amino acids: CASRKLAGTGYEQYF. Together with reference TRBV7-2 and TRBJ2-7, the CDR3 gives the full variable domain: GAGVSQSPSNKVTEKGKDVELRCDPISGHTALYWYRQSLGQGLEFLIYFQGNSAPDKSGLPSDRFSAERTGGSVSTLTIQRTQQEDSAVYLCASRKLAGTGYEQYFGPGTRLTVT.

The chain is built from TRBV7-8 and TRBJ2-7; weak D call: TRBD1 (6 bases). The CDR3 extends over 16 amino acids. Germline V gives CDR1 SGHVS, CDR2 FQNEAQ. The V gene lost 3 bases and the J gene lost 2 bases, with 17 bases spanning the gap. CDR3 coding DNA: TGTGCCAGCAGCTTTGGCCCCGGGACAAACACCTACGAGCAGTACTTC. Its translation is CASSFGPGTNTYEQYF. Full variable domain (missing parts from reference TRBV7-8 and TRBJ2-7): GAGVSQSPRYKVAKRGQDVALRCDPISGHVSLFWYQQALGQGPEFLTYFQNEAQLDKSGLPSDRFFAERPEGSVSTLKIQRTQQEDSAVYLCASSFGPGTNTYEQYFGPGTRLTVT.

In nucleotides, the CDR3 is TGTGCCAGCAGTTCGGGACAGGGATCTTATGGCTACACCTTC. The encoded protein is CASSSGQGSYGYTF. The chain employs TRBV6-6 and TRBJ1-2; 9 positions match TRBD1. This CDR3 is built from 14 residues. Unmatched junction bases numbered 5, after V lost 4 bases and J lost 5 bases. CDR1 MNHNY and CDR2 SVGAGI come from the germline V gene (reference sequence).

CDR3 in amino acids: CAWSTGLAVGGELFF. CDR3 nucleotides: TGTGCCTGGAGTACGGGACTAGCGGTGGGCGGGGAGCTGTTTTTT. The J gene is TRBJ2-2, the V gene TRBV30; 11 bases are a match to TRBD2. The V segment lost 2 bases and the J segment 7 bases; nucleotides outside the gene matches: 6. The CDR3 has 15 residues. Germline lookup yields CDR1 GTSNPN and CDR2 SVGIG (reference sequence).

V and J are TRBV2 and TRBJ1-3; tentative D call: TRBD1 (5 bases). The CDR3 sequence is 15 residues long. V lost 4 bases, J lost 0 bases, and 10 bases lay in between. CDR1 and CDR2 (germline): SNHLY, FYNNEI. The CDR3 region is CASSGRGVSGNTIYF. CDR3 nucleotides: TGTGCCAGCAGTGGTCGGGGGGTCTCTGGAAACACCATATATTTT.

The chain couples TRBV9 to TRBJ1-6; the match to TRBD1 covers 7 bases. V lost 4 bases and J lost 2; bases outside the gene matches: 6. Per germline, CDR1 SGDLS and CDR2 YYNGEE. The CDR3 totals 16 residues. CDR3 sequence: CASSPQDRPYNSPLHF. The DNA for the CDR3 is TGTGCCAGCAGCCCCCAGGACAGGCCCTATAATTCACCCCTCCACTTT.

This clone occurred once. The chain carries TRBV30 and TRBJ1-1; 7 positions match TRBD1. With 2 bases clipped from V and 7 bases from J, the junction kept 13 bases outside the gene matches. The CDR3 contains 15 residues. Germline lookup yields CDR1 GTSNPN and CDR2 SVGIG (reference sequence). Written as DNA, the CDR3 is TGTGCCTGGAGTTTTCTCCGACAGGGTTTGGTTGAAGCTTTCTTT. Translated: CAWSFLRQGLVEAFF.